The 8 T cell receptor beta chains given below trace back to one sample, sequenced in a study of blood T cell repertoires in COVID-19. Here immunoSEQ multiplex PCR was the method, and the copy in TCRdb shows in-frame clones only, minus some. In the table there are fewer than 450,000 clones, roughly 89% of which are singletons. The specimen sequenced was peripheral blood. The receptors come from a woman between 18 and 30 years old who had recovered from COVID-19.

The chain links TRBV6-1 to TRBJ2-2, with D maybe TRBD1 (6 bases). CDR1 is MNHNS, CDR2 SASEGT, per germline. Deletions cut 1 base from V and 5 bases from J, with 11 bases between. The CDR3 spans 15 residues. The CDR3 nucleotides read TGTGCCAGCAGTGAAGACAGGGTTCGTACCGGGGAGCTGTTTTTT. It codes for CASSEDRVRTGELFF.

The chain couples TRBV7-2 to TRBJ2-1; 7 bases line up with TRBD1. The CDR3 loop spans 15 amino acids. Germline V gives CDR1 SGHTA, CDR2 FQGNSA. Trimming took 1 base from V and 5 from J; bases not matched to a gene: 5. CDR3 residues: CASSLDPRGNNEQFF. The CDR3 DNA reads as TGTGCCAGCAGCTTAGACCCCAGGGGGAACAATGAGCAGTTCTTC.

In DNA, the CDR3 is TGTGCCAGTAGTTCTCGGACAGGGGGCTCTGGAAACACCATATATTTT. Its translation: CASSSRTGGSGNTIYF. This sequence joins TRBV19 and TRBJ1-3; 10 bases match TRBD1. The CDR3 runs 16 residues. Looked up from germline, CDR1 is LNHDA and CDR2 is SQIVND (reference sequence). The junction had 4 bases not matched to a gene; V was cut back by 5 bases and J by 0 bases. The whole variable domain, filled in from reference TRBV19 and TRBJ1-3, reads DGGITQSPKYLFRKEGQNVTLSCEQNLNHDAMYWYRQDPGQGLRLIYYSQIVNDFQKGDIAEGYSVSREKKESFPLTVTSAQKNPTAFYLCASSSRTGGSGNTIYFGEGSWLTVV.

This chain joins TRBV30 and TRBJ2-1; D is undetermined. The germline V and J ends were trimmed by 2 bases and 8 bases, with 10 bases remaining between them. The germline V gene has CDR1 GTSNPN and CDR2 SVGIG (reference sequence). The CDR3 spans 12 residues. The CDR3: CAWSPVEDEQFF. CDR3 bases: TGTGCCTGGAGTCCGGTTGAGGATGAGCAGTTCTTC.

The genes are TRBV7-2 and TRBJ1-3; TRBD1 agrees at 8 bases. Germline V gene lookup returns CDR1 SGHTA and CDR2 FQGNSA. The CDR3 length is 16 residues. J lost 0 bases, V lost 5 bases, and 6 bases had no gene match. The CDR3 loop is CASSPHQGASGNTIYF. CDR3 in DNA: TGTGCCAGCAGCCCCCACCAGGGGGCCTCTGGAAACACCATATATTTT.

J is TRBJ2-3 and V is TRBV4-3, with 10 positions matching TRBD2. V trimming: 0 bases; J trimming: 4 bases; junction bases outside the gene matches: 4. CDR1 LGHNA and CDR2 YSLEER come from the germline V gene. The length of the CDR3 is 16 residues. Here the CDR3 reads CASSQDTSGNADTQYF. The CDR3 region has the DNA TGCGCCAGCAGCCAAGACACTAGCGGGAATGCAGATACGCAGTATTTT.

The chain combines TRBV29-1 with TRBJ2-5; the match to TRBD2 covers 8 bases. This CDR3 contains 13 residues. The germline CDR1 and CDR2 sequences are SQVTM and ANQGSEA. V gave up 7 bases and J gave up 8 bases; unmatched junction bases: 12. This CDR3 is CSAGAGGDGTQYF. The CDR3 DNA reads as TGCAGCGCCGGGGCCGGGGGGGATGGAACCCAGTACTTC.

This sequence joins TRBV9 and TRBJ1-5; D perhaps matches TRBD1 (5 bases). With 2 bases removed from V and 4 bases from J, the gap between germline ends came to 13 bases. Germline loops: CDR1 SGDLS, CDR2 YYNGEE. The CDR3 covers 15 residues. CDR3 region: CASSVGGRPNQPQHF. For the CDR3, the DNA is TGTGCCAGCAGCGTGGGGGGAAGACCAAATCAGCCCCAGCATTTT.